Listed below are T cell receptor beta chains from one sample, sequenced in a study of post-analysis software for immune sequencing data. One entry per CDR3 protein, called by TCRdb with MiXCR from the PCR reads. The sample contains 800,000 to 950,000 distinct CDR3 sequences, roughly 50% of which appear only once. Source material: blood. The receptors were sampled from a girl between 5 and 17 years old with multiple sclerosis. The CDR3 runs from the conserved cysteine through the conserved F or W. Each record gives: J gene, D gene, clone size, V gene, CDR3 DNA, CDR3 protein. The D gene is left open where the match is weak. Where a row states a size, it is once, few, many or the class of an expanded clone; other rows omit it.

>TRBJ2-3|NA|NA|TRBV29-1
TGCAGCGTTGAACGGACATCCGATACGCAGTATTTT
CSVERTSDTQYF
>TRBJ2-5|TRBD2|few|TRBV27
TGTGCCAGCAGTTCTCTCACGGGAGGGCAAGAGACCCAGTACTTC
CASSSLTGGQETQYF
>TRBJ2-3|TRBD2|NA|TRBV12-3/TRBV12-4
TGTGCCAGCAGGGCTGGGACTAGCCCCACAGATACGCAGTATTTT
CASRAGTSPTDTQYF
>TRBJ1-2|NA|NA|TRBV7-3
TGTGCCAGCAGCTTAACGGGCAGGGAGGGCTATGGCTACACCTTC
CASSLTGREGYGYTF
>TRBJ2-7|NA|few|TRBV4-1
TGCGCCAGCAGCCAAGTTTTGGGACACCTCTACGAGCAGTACTTC
CASSQVLGHLYEQYF
>TRBJ2-7|TRBD2|NA|TRBV7-9
TGTGCCAGCAGCTTAGGGTGGCGGGAGTCCTACGAGCAGTACTTC
CASSLGWRESYEQYF
>TRBJ2-1|NA|once|TRBV7-3
TGTGCCAGCAGCTTAGACCCGAGGAGCTCCTACAATGAGCAGTTCTTC
CASSLDPRSSYNEQFF
>TRBJ1-2|NA|NA|TRBV5-1
TGCGCCAGCAGCGGGTCTCTTGGGGGTAGCTATGGCTACACCTTC
CASSGSLGGSYGYTF
>TRBJ1-6|NA|NA|TRBV14
TGTGCCAGCAGCCAAACTATAGCCCGGGCCGGACGAAGTAATTCACCCCTCCACTTT
CASSQTIARAGRSNSPLHF
>TRBJ2-7|NA|few|TRBV14
TGTGCCAGCAGCCAAGTTTTGGAGCAGTACTTC
CASSQVLEQYF
>TRBJ2-5|NA|NA|TRBV6-5
TGTGCCAGCAGTTACTCAGGGGCCACCGAGACCCAGTACTTC
CASSYSGATETQYF
>TRBJ2-7|TRBD1|few|TRBV12-3/TRBV12-4
TGTGCCAGCAGGAGACAGGGGGCGGTTAACGAGCAGTACTTC
CASRRQGAVNEQYF
>TRBJ2-7|TRBD1|few|TRBV20-1
TGCAGTGCTAGGACGGACAGGGGGGGAACCTACGAGCAGTACTTC
CSARTDRGGTYEQYF
>TRBJ2-2|NA|NA|TRBV29-1
TGCAGCGTTGAAGAGGGGCCACTCAAAGGCACCGGGGAGCTGTTTTTT
CSVEEGPLKGTGELFF
>TRBJ2-7|NA|NA|TRBV9
TGTGCCAGCAGCGTAGAGGGGGTTGTTGGGGAGCAGTACTTC
CASSVEGVVGEQYF
>TRBJ2-1|NA|NA|TRBV2
TGTGCCAGTACTCCTCGGAATGAGCAGTTCTTC
CASTPRNEQFF
>TRBJ2-1|TRBD2|few|TRBV7-2
TGTGCCAGCAGCGCACCCGGGACTAGCGCACATGAGCAGTTCTTC
CASSAPGTSAHEQFF
>TRBJ2-3|NA|NA|TRBV6-6
TGTGCCAGCACTCAGGGGTTTACAGATACGCAGTATTTT
CASTQGFTDTQYF
>TRBJ2-3|TRBD2|few|TRBV20-1
TGCAGTGCCAACCTAGCGGGAGTATCAGATACGCAGTATTTT
CSANLAGVSDTQYF
>TRBJ2-3|NA|NA|TRBV5-1
TGCGCCAGCAGCGGGATGGGGACGACAGATACGCAGTATTTT
CASSGMGTTDTQYF
>TRBJ2-7|NA|NA|TRBV5-1
TGCGCCAGCAGCTTGGGCAGTTTACACTACGAGCAGTACTTC
CASSLGSLHYEQYF
>TRBJ1-1|TRBD1|NA|TRBV30
TGTGCCCTGGATAAGGACAGGGGATGCGCTGAAGCTTTCTTT
CALDKDRGCAEAFF
>TRBJ2-1|NA|NA|TRBV7-3
TGTGCCAGCAGCCCCTCTAGTCTACCCTACAATGAGCAGTTCTTC
CASSPSSLPYNEQFF
>TRBJ2-4|TRBD2|NA|TRBV15
TGTGCCACCAGCGCCCGAAACCCCGGGCTAGCGGGAGTTAAAGAGCAGTACTTC
CATSARNPGLAGVKEQYF
>TRBJ2-3|NA|NA|TRBV7-8
TGTGCCAGCAGCTCAAGACACACACCAGATACGCAGTATTTT
CASSSRHTPDTQYF
>TRBJ2-3|NA|NA|TRBV5-1
TGCGCCAGCAGCTCGGGGGCGGCCGCAACAGATACGCAGTATTTT
CASSSGAAATDTQYF
>TRBJ1-2|NA|NA|TRBV20-1
TGCAGTGCTAGAACCCATCGGCGCAACTATGGCTACACCTTC
CSARTHRRNYGYTF
>TRBJ2-1|NA|few|TRBV6-4
TGTGCCAGCAGTGACTCCCCTAGCGAGAGCAATGAGCAGTTCTTC
CASSDSPSESNEQFF
>TRBJ2-1|NA|once|TRBV6-4
TGTGTCAGCAGTGACCCCATAGCCGGCAATGAGCAGTTCTTC
CVSSDPIAGNEQFF
>TRBJ2-1|NA|NA|TRBV20-1
TGCAGTGCTAGGATACCCATAGAATTCAATGAGCAGTTCTTC
CSARIPIEFNEQFF
>TRBJ2-2|NA|NA|TRBV6-1
TGTGCCAGCAGTACTCAGGGGGGCGCCACCGGGGAGCTGTTTTTT
CASSTQGGATGELFF
>TRBJ2-4|NA|NA|TRBV20-1
TGCAGTGCTAGAGAGCCAGGCGCAGGTTCAGAGCAGTACTTC
CSAREPGAGSEQYF
>TRBJ2-7|NA|once|TRBV5-5
TGTGCCAGCAGCGCCTTCGGACAGCCCTACGAGCAGTACTTC
CASSAFGQPYEQYF
>TRBJ2-1|NA|few|TRBV6-2/TRBV6-3
TGTGCCAGCAGCTGGGGCCATACGGAGTTCTTC
CASSWGHTEFF
>TRBJ1-2|TRBD1|NA|TRBV10-3
TGTGCCATCAGGGCTGACAGGGGGCGATATGGCTACACCTTC
CAIRADRGRYGYTF
>TRBJ2-7|NA|NA|TRBV2
TGTGCCAGCAGTGTTGGGTACAGCTCCTACGAGCAGTACTTC
CASSVGYSSYEQYF
>TRBJ2-6|NA|many|TRBV20-1
TGCAGTGCTAGAGAGGGTTCTGGGGCCAACGTCCTGACTTTC
CSAREGSGANVLTF
>TRBJ2-3|TRBD1|few|TRBV7-6
TGTGCCAGCAGCTCGATGCCGCGAAACCGGGACAGCTATACGCAGTATTTT
CASSSMPRNRDSYTQYF
>TRBJ2-1|TRBD2|NA|TRBV20-1
TGCAGTGCTGTACGACTAGCGGGAGGGTCAGCGGATGAGCAGTTCTTC
CSAVRLAGGSADEQFF
>TRBJ2-5|TRBD2|NA|TRBV7-9
TGTGCCAGCAGCCGCCCCGCGGGGGTCCAAGAGACCCAGTACTTC
CASSRPAGVQETQYF
>TRBJ1-5|NA|NA|TRBV2
TGTGCCAGCTCATGGCACAATCAGCCCCAGCATTTT
CASSWHNQPQHF
>TRBJ2-7|TRBD1|few|TRBV5-1
TGCGCCAGCAGCTTGGCCCCGACAGGGGCCTCCTACGAGCAGTACTTC
CASSLAPTGASYEQYF